This T cell receptor (beta chain) was sequenced in a study of OX40 agonist ivuxolimab in advanced cancers. The table came from immunoSEQ multiplex PCR; TCRdb's copy has only in-frame clones and leaves some out. Of nearly 70,000 clones listed, 83% were seen once; the top ten hold more than 1.4%. Per the germline V gene, CDR1 is MDHEN and CDR2 is SYDVKM. CDR3 length: 10 residues. V was clipped by 7 bases and J by 5 bases, with 4 bases between them. Sample: CD4+ or CD8+ T cells sorted from blood, taken in a trial of the OX40 agonist ivuxolimab. The chain couples TRBV28 to TRBJ2-3; the D is unclear. The sequence derives from an adult with an advanced solid tumor such as melanoma, head and neck, liver or kidney cancer. This chain's CDR3 is CASNRDTQYF. CDR3 nucleotides: TGTGCCAGCAACAGAGATACGCAGTATTTT.